The sample holds a few counts of the clone carrying this T cell receptor beta chain. With 8 bases clipped from V and 5 bases from J, the junction kept 8 bases outside the gene matches. Germline assignment: CDR1 SNHLY and CDR2 FYNNEI. The CDR3 contains 15 residues. This entry belongs to a study of patients and donors after allogeneic stem cell transplantation. TCRdb passed the RT-PCR reads through MiXCR, listing each CDR3 protein once. The sample shows roughly 940,000 distinct CDR3 sequences, roughly 18% of them seen only once. The TCR sequence derives from a human donor who was either an allogeneic HSCT recipient or a stem cell or donor lymphocyte infusion donor (not recorded which). It is not recorded whose cells these are; they may come from a transplant donor. This sequence joins TRBV2 and TRBJ2-2, with TRBD2 identical over 10 bases. Sample: blood, either unsorted or a sorted T cell fraction (not recorded which). The CDR3 loop reads CASQTPSGGTGELFF. CDR3 in DNA: TGTGCCAGCCAGACCCCTAGCGGGGGAACCGGGGAGCTGTTTTTT.